This TCR beta chain was found in a study of neurological immune-mediated disorders. This clonotype showed up many times. Its specificity is not known. One junction end does not reproduce the germline sequence, and a read error may be involved. The team produced cDNA through 5'RACE using 10-nucleotide random UMIs. A single record per CDR3 protein comes from TCRdb applying MiXCR to the 5' RACE reads. The sample carries under 25,000 distinct CDR3 sequences, about 2.6% recorded once. Germline V CDR1 and CDR2: DFQATT, SNEGSKA (reference sequence). This CDR3 region has 14 residues. Overall study findings and caveats: TCR clonal expansion peaked in HTLV-1-associated myelopathy patients and was lowest in multiple sclerosis patients. Private repertoires in all groups were suggested by the finding that expanded clones across subjects shared no CDR3 amino acid sequences.

This clonotype was sampled from a woman in her late teens or twenties with multiple sclerosis. Specimen: PBMCs. The rearrangement uses TRBV20-1 and TRBJ2-3, with 9 bases lining up with TRBD1. The CDR3 loop reads CSPRVQGAADTQYF. In nucleotides, the CDR3 is TGCAGTCCTAGGGTACAGGGGGCGGCAGATACGCAGTATTTT.